Following are 17 T cell receptor beta chains from one sample sequenced in a study of T-cell memory formation after mild COVID-19. TCRdb re-called the 5' RACE reads with MiXCR, one entry per CDR3 protein. This table holds about 390,000 distinct CDR3 sequences, around 21% found once. The sample consisted of PBMCs or a T cell subset sorted from them (not recorded which). These receptors were taken from an adult woman who had mild COVID-19 (a few samples of this study predate the infection). Cell type and time point are not known.

The chain combines TRBV9 with TRBJ2-7, with 7 bases matching TRBD1. This CDR3 has 14 residues. V shed 0 bases, J shed 7 bases, and the junction held 7 bases outside the gene matches. Germline V gene sequence: CDR1 SGDLS, CDR2 YYNGEE. The CDR3 DNA is TGTGCCAGCAGCGTAGGGGACAGCGCCTCGGAGCAGTACTTC. Translation: CASSVGDSASEQYF.

The gene calls are TRBV12-3 or TRBV12-4 and TRBJ1-4; D is undetermined. This CDR3 region has 15 residues. V was cut by 2 bases and J by 7 bases, with 14 bases left in between. This CDR3 reads CASSLRAQRVEKLFF. In DNA form, the CDR3 reads TGTGCCAGCAGTTTAAGGGCCCAGCGGGTTGAAAAACTGTTTTTT.

This clonotype was observed a handful of times. The chain recombines TRBV5-1 with TRBJ2-7; D might be TRBD1 or TRBD2, each matching 5 bases. CDR3 size: 14 residues. CDR1 is SGHRS and CDR2 is YFSETQ in the germline V gene. The ends were cut back, 4 bases at V and 6 bases at J, with 17 bases in the middle. The CDR3 DNA reads as TGCGCCAGCAGCGAGGGACCGGGAAGGCTCGAGCAGTACTTC. Its translation: CASSEGPGRLEQYF.

This clonotype has just a few counts. The chain links TRBV7-6 to TRBJ1-1, with D perhaps TRBD1 (5 bases). Germline-derived CDR1 and CDR2 are SGHVS and FNYEAQ. V lost 3 bases and J lost 3, with 29 bases in between. This CDR3 is 20 amino acids long. In DNA form, the CDR3 reads TGTGCCAGCAGCTTTATCCTCGGCAGGGAACCACTAGAAGACTACACTGAAGCTTTCTTT. This encodes CASSFILGREPLEDYTEAFF.

The gene calls are TRBV12-3 or TRBV12-4 and TRBJ2-3; 10 bases are a match to TRBD2. CDR3 size: 19 residues. Trimming cost V 4 bases and J 0 bases; bases outside gene matches: 13. CDR3 sequence reads: CASSYRFSGGYSSTDTQYF. The CDR3 coding sequence is TGTGCCAGCAGTTACCGGTTTAGCGGGGGGTACTCTAGCACAGATACGCAGTATTTT.

The genes are TRBV14 and TRBJ2-7; tentative D call: TRBD1 (5 bases). This CDR3 contains 16 residues. Trimming stripped 0 bases from V and 6 bases from J, with 18 bases between. Germline loops: CDR1 SGHDN, CDR2 FVKESK. CDR3 in DNA: TGTGCCAGCAGCCAAGATTGGGCAGGGAAATTGGGCGAGCAGTACTTC. Translating it yields CASSQDWAGKLGEQYF.

The chain recombines TRBV14 with TRBJ1-1; D is unresolved. Looked up from germline, CDR1 is SGHDN and CDR2 is FVKESK. Trimming took off 3 bases at V and 8 bases at J, with 10 bases between the two ends. This CDR3 comprises 12 residues. CDR3 residues: CASSHPNSEAFF. The CDR3 DNA reads TGTGCCAGCAGCCATCCTAATTCGGAAGCTTTCTTT.

In nucleotides, the CDR3 is TGTGCCAGCAGGAGGTCCGGGACGGGAACCAACGTCCTGACTTTC. It yields the protein CASRRSGTGTNVLTF. The chain combines TRBV12-3 or TRBV12-4 with TRBJ2-6; perhaps D is TRBD1 or TRBD2 (5 bases each). This CDR3 is 15 amino acids long. V lost 6 bases to trimming and J lost 8 bases, with 17 bases between them.

The genes are TRBV7-3 and TRBJ2-3; 7 bases are shared with TRBD2. The germline gives CDR1 SGHTA, CDR2 FQGTGA. With 0 bases clipped from V and 4 bases from J, the junction kept 4 bases outside the gene matches. This CDR3 has 15 residues. CDR3 nucleotide sequence: TGTGCCAGCAGCTTAACGGGAGGGCCCCCAGATACGCAGTATTTT. This translates into CASSLTGGPPDTQYF.

Comment on this clonotype: This may stem from a read error, because a much larger clone lies one nucleotide away. This CDR3 reads CASSREPSQETHYF. For the CDR3, the DNA is TGCGCCAGCAGCCGGGAACCCTCTCAAGAGACCCATTACTTC. This chain links TRBV5-1 with TRBJ2-5; D possibly corresponds to TRBD2 (5 bases). Germline lookup yields CDR1 SGHRS and CDR2 YFSETQ. The CDR3 runs to 14 residues.

V and J are TRBV6-4 and TRBJ2-3, with D perhaps matching TRBD2 (6 bases). The CDR3 spans 17 residues. V dropped 4 bases and J dropped 2 bases, with 19 bases sitting between them. Germline V gives CDR1 MRHNA, CDR2 SNTAGT. In nucleotides, the CDR3 is TGTGCCAGCAGTGCAACGGGCGGGCGGGGACCCACAGATACGCAGTATTTT. Translating gives CASSATGGRGPTDTQYF.

The chain links TRBV28 to TRBJ2-7, with TRBD1 identical over 9 bases. CDR1 is MDHEN and CDR2 is SYDVKM in the germline V gene. This CDR3 contains 14 residues. Losses at the gene ends were 4 bases for V and 13 bases for J; bases not matched to a gene: 14. CDR3: CASSSVANRGPRYF. The CDR3, as DNA: TGTGCCAGCAGTTCCGTGGCAAACAGGGGGCCGAGATACTTC. The complete variable domain, with remaining parts taken from reference TRBV28 and TRBJ2-7, reads DVKVTQSSRYLVKRTGEKVFLECVQDMDHENMFWYRQDPGLGLRLIYFSYDVKMKEKGDIPEGYSVSREKKERFSLILESASTNQTSMYLCASSSVANRGPRYFGPGTRLTVT.

The sample holds many counts of this clonotype. This rearrangement joins TRBV7-2 to TRBJ2-3; a possible D gene is TRBD2 (5 bases). Germline values: CDR1 SGHTA, CDR2 FQGNSA. V was cut by 4 bases and J by 2 bases, with 13 bases left in between. The CDR3 sequence is 15 residues long. The CDR3 spells CASSYLPGITDTQYF. CDR3 in DNA: TGTGCCAGCAGCTATCTCCCCGGGATCACAGATACGCAGTATTTT. Supplemented by reference TRBV7-2 and TRBJ2-3, the full variable domain reads GAGVSQSPSNKVTEKGKDVELRCDPISGHTALYWYRQSLGQGLEFLIYFQGNSAPDKSGLPSDRFSAERTGGSVSTLTIQRTQQEDSAVYLCASSYLPGITDTQYFGPGTRLTVL.

The chain carries TRBV5-1 and TRBJ1-1; possible D gene TRBD1, 5 bases. V lost 4 bases, J lost 2 bases, and 9 bases lay in between. The CDR3 loop spans 13 amino acids. Germline V gene data show CDR1 as SGHRS and CDR2 as YFSETQ. Here the CDR3 DNA reads TGCGCCAGCAGCGATCAGGGTAACACTGAAGCTTTCTTT. This gives the protein CASSDQGNTEAFF.

J is TRBJ1-1 and V is TRBV15; no clear D. This CDR3 contains 13 residues. The germline CDR1 and CDR2 sequences are LNHNV and YYDKDF (reference sequence). Trimming shortened V by 0 bases and J by 11 bases, and 13 bases separated the two germline ends. CDR3 residues: CATSREVYGDAFF. For the CDR3, the DNA is TGTGCCACCAGCAGAGAGGTGTACGGGGATGCTTTCTTT.

This clonotype was observed a handful of times. The V call is TRBV19, the J call TRBJ1-2; D is uncertain. This CDR3 has 12 residues. From germline, CDR1 is LNHDA and CDR2 SQIVND (reference sequence). V gave up 3 bases and J gave up 6 bases, with 8 bases separating them. This chain's CDR3 is CASSIMPHGYTF. In DNA form, the CDR3 reads TGTGCCAGTAGTATCATGCCCCATGGCTACACCTTC.

This clonotype turned up a few times. This chain links TRBV3-1 with TRBJ2-5, with a possible D match to TRBD2 (6 bases). The CDR3 covers 13 residues. Trimming removed 8 bases at V and 5 bases at J, with 15 bases between. The V gene's germline CDR1 is LGHDT and CDR2 YNNKEL (reference sequence). CDR3 protein: CASSGGEFETQYF. The CDR3 DNA is TGTGCCAGCTCCGGCGGGGAGTTCGAGACCCAGTACTTC.